This T cell receptor beta chain was sequenced for a study of T cell changes during pregnancy in multiple sclerosis. Only in-frame clones appear in the TCRdb table, and some are missing; sequencing was by immunoSEQ multiplex PCR. This table has about 36,000 clones, roughly nine tenths appearing once. This clone came up a few times. V lost 4 bases and J lost 6; bases outside the gene matches: 5. Germline lookup yields CDR1 SGHTA and CDR2 FQGTGA. This CDR3 contains 14 residues. Sequenced material: CD4+ T cells from peripheral blood mononuclear cells, taken after pregnancy. The sequence was obtained from a female donor in good health, enrolled as a control in a pregnancy study. The gene calls are TRBV7-3 and TRBJ2-1; 8 bases align to TRBD1. This CDR3 is CASSSGQGSNEQFF. In DNA form, the CDR3 reads TGTGCCAGCAGCTCTGGACAGGGAAGCAATGAGCAGTTCTTC.